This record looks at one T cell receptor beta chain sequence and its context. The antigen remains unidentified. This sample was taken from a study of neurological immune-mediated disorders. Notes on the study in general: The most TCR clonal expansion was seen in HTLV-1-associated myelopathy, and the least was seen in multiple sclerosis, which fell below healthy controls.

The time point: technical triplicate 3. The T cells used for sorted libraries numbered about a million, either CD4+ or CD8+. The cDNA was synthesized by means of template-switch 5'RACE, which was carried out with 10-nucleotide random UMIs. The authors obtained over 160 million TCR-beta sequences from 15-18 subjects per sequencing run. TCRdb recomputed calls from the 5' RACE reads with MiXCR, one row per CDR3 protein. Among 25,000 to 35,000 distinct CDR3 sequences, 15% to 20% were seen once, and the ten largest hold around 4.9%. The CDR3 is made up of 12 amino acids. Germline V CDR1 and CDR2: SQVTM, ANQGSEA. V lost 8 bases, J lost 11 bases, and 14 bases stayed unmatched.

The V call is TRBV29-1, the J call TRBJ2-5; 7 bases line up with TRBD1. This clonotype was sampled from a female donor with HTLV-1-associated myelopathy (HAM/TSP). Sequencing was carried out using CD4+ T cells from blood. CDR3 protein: CSTQDREDTQYF. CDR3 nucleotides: TGCAGCACCCAAGACAGGGAAGATACACAGTACTTC.